Given below is one T cell receptor beta chain in context. This CDR3 region has 16 residues. Trimming stripped 0 bases from V and 2 bases from J, with 14 bases between. Germline loops: CDR1 ENHRY, CDR2 SYGVKD. These data belong to a study of shared clonotypes between healthy human individuals. Overall study: Aged 18 to 49, the donors were a couple of women and a few men.

Measured with immunoSEQ multiplex PCR; TCRdb has only the in-frame clones, and not every one. The sample holds a few million clones, 90% to 97% seen once. The TCR sequence derives from a man younger than 35 in good health. Sequencing was done on a sample of naive CD4+ T cells sorted from blood. The sample's subset: CD45RA+ positively selected. This chain links TRBV10-3 with TRBJ2-7; the D gene is possibly TRBD2 (6 bases). The CDR3 protein is CAISESGGGTAYEQYF. CDR3 nucleotides: TGTGCCATCAGTGAGTCGGGAGGTGGCACAGCCTACGAGCAGTACTTC.